These T cell receptor beta chains were read from a single sample in a study of shared clonotypes between healthy human individuals. Profiling relied on immunoSEQ multiplex PCR, and the TCRdb table lists in-frame clones only, not all of them. The data show 110,000 or so clones, around 68% seen once. Material: memory CD8+ T cells sorted from blood. These receptors came from a woman aged 30 to 39 in good health. Both conserved end residues are part of each CDR3.

v_gene: TRBV7-2; CDR3aa: CASSLREYNEQFF
v_gene: TRBV5-3; CDR3aa: CARNPRDRAHEQYF
v_gene: TRBV28; CDR3aa: CASSSLYSERYEQYF
v_gene: TRBV5-8; CDR3aa: CASAQETQYF
v_gene: TRBV19; CDR3aa: CASSSRDPLGNEQFF
v_gene: TRBV5-4; CDR3aa: CASSFREQQFF
v_gene: TRBV7-8; CDR3aa: CASSPRTGGTYEQYF
v_gene: TRBV5-1; CDR3aa: CASSLVQGAYEQYF
v_gene: TRBV5-5; CDR3aa: CASSRTGGTNEKLFF
v_gene: TRBV11-2; CDR3aa: CASSLGARSSYNEQFF
v_gene: TRBV30; CDR3aa: CAWSVGISNQPQHF
v_gene: TRBV4-1; CDR3aa: CASSSQAYLEQYF
v_gene: TRBV19; CDR3aa: CASSLGRGTEAFF
v_gene: TRBV7-6; CDR3aa: CASSFFGVNSGNTIYF
v_gene: TRBV30; CDR3aa: CAWSGLAWAKNIQYF
v_gene: TRBV7-9; CDR3aa: CASSSGTSGYEQYF
v_gene: TRBV19; CDR3aa: CASSIAGEVTGELFF
v_gene: TRBV6-5; CDR3aa: CASSFTPDRGSEQYF
v_gene: TRBV19; CDR3aa: CASSILAGEDEQFF
v_gene: TRBV11-1; CDR3aa: CASSLLLEAFF
v_gene: TRBV6-1; CDR3aa: CASSEGTGTYTDTQYF
v_gene: TRBV7-9; CDR3aa: CASSDSGREGRLDTQYF
v_gene: TRBV28; CDR3aa: CASSSGTGNTGELFF
v_gene: TRBV19; CDR3aa: CASSISAGADYEQYF
v_gene: TRBV27; CDR3aa: CASSLSDGISYNEQFF
v_gene: TRBV7-8; CDR3aa: CASSAGFRLDEQYF
v_gene: TRBV7-9; CDR3aa: CASSLGESSYEQYF
v_gene: TRBV7-2; CDR3aa: CASSLRANYGYTF
v_gene: TRBV29-1; CDR3aa: CSSPGLDVQEQFF
v_gene: TRBV29-1; CDR3aa: CSAAEDRGIGTEAFF
v_gene: TRBV5-6; CDR3aa: CASNRQANTGELFF
v_gene: TRBV29-1; CDR3aa: CSVEGTGTGASYEQYF
v_gene: TRBV6-5; CDR3aa: CASSMGEKDEQFF
v_gene: TRBV4-2; CDR3aa: CASSQEAGAGANVLTF
v_gene: TRBV4-1; CDR3aa: CASSQDPGQGNYGYTF
v_gene: TRBV7-9; CDR3aa: CASRSTVFNEKLFF
v_gene: TRBV6-1; CDR3aa: CASSEAAGVNEKLFF